This T cell receptor (beta chain) was sequenced in a study of cytomegalovirus exposure and HLA in healthy donors. Overall study context: A preliminary data release comprised around 85 million unique TCRs obtained from HLA-typed donors. Study-level points and caveats: It was only CMV serostatus that was available as immune exposure information. Later examination showed HLA-associated TCR beta chains had greater clonal expansion than equally common others.

Germline V lookup: CDR1 MGHRA, CDR2 YSYEKL. The ends lost 1 base at V and 2 bases at J; junction bases unmatched: 14. This CDR3 is 18 amino acids long. Use of 60 Vbeta and 13 Jbeta primers characterized the PCR. Data came from immunoSEQ multiplex PCR; TCRdb stores just in-frame clones and leaves some out. The data show about 210,000 clones, almost 80% seen once. To note about this clone: What it recognizes is unknown.

Sequencing input: PBMCs. The chain links TRBV4-1 to TRBJ2-7; 7 bases are shared with TRBD1. This receptor was taken from a male donor in good health and CMV-seronegative. CDR3 in DNA: TGCGCCAGCAGCCAAGTGAGGGGAACCGGGACAGCGACCTACGAGCAGTACTTC. It is translated as CASSQVRGTGTATYEQYF.